These T cell receptor beta chains were read from a single sample in a study of blood T cell repertoires in COVID-19. The protocol was immunoSEQ multiplex PCR, while the TCRdb copy is restricted to in-frame clones and leaves out a portion. This table has 330,000 or so clones, around 90% appearing once. Sequenced material: PBMCs or T cells enriched from blood (not recorded which). These TCRs come from a woman under 40 who had recovered from COVID-19. CDR3s include the opening cysteine and the closing phenylalanine or tryptophan. A row's size may be missing; if present it is once, few, many or a size class.

TRBV19	once	TRBJ2-5	CASSPGTSGPRGETQYF
TRBV18	.	TRBJ1-1	CASAMTPGAAEAFF
TRBV24-1	.	TRBJ1-2	CATSANSYGYTF
TRBV9	.	TRBJ1-2	CASSVVASFGYTF
TRBV29-1	.	TRBJ1-1	CSVRVATEAFF
TRBV29-1	once	TRBJ2-3	CSVEVQRRTDTQYF
TRBV12-5	few	TRBJ1-1	CASANTLNTEAFF
TRBV6-1	.	TRBJ1-6	CASVDHHGSPLHF
TRBV2	.	TRBJ2-5	CASSEVTMPEQTQYF
TRBV27	.	TRBJ2-1	CASRTSGGWGNEQFF
TRBV5-1	.	TRBJ1-2	CASSTDLAGRGNYGYTF
TRBV19	.	TRBJ2-7	CASSLAGGFSYEQYF
TRBV19	.	TRBJ2-1	CASSERGEQFF
TRBV6-5	.	TRBJ2-3	CASSYWGREESDTQYF
TRBV27	once	TRBJ2-1	CASSLSRQINEQFF
TRBV19	.	TRBJ1-1	CASSIDRSQEAFF
TRBV28	.	TRBJ1-3	CASGRQGGNTIYF
TRBV5-1	once	TRBJ2-5	CASRTGGGETQYF
TRBV2	.	TRBJ2-2	CASSTASGRLTGELFF
TRBV7-2	once	TRBJ1-3	CASSLSGEGGNTIYF
TRBV28	.	TRBJ1-2	CASSFQDTYGYTF
TRBV7-3	once	TRBJ2-3	CASSTSGRIDTQYF
TRBV7-6	.	TRBJ1-5	CASSLDRGRRRPQHF
TRBV19	.	TRBJ1-2	CASSSGKGRGYTF
TRBV30	.	TRBJ1-5	CAWSRGTNQPQHF
TRBV28	.	TRBJ2-6	CASSFLEGAIDSGANVLTF
TRBV24-1	.	TRBJ2-3	CAASSGRHPDTQYF
TRBV12-3/TRBV12-4	.	TRBJ2-2	CASLNTGELFF
TRBV5-1	.	TRBJ2-3	CASSPRGQSTDTQYF
TRBV19	.	TRBJ1-5	CASSALRDQPQHF
TRBV7-2	.	TRBJ1-2	CASSSGTGGYGYTF
TRBV7-2	.	TRBJ2-5	CASSLFRGAETQYF
TRBV28	.	TRBJ1-4	CASSSGRLEKLFF
TRBV7-8	.	TRBJ2-1	CASRPGQGMYEQFF
TRBV14	.	TRBJ2-6	CASSQERRAGANVLTF
TRBV11-3	.	TRBJ2-3	CASSLMLGTGGSDTQYF
TRBV5-6	.	TRBJ1-2	CASSTGRSGYTF
TRBV19	.	TRBJ2-1	CASSMTTGNEQFF
TRBV3-1/TRBV3-2	.	TRBJ2-7	CASSQVGTSGLYEQYF
TRBV4-3	.	TRBJ2-3	CASSGNPHIPTDTQYF
TRBV20-1	.	TRBJ1-2	CSARGQLGYTF
TRBV5-6	.	TRBJ2-3	CASSPYSLAGGSDTQYF
TRBV13	.	TRBJ1-1	CASSLWGGRDGTEAFF
TRBV11-3	once	TRBJ2-1	CASSALQGLYNEQFF
TRBV28	once	TRBJ2-7	CASSAGQGGEQYF
TRBV6-5	once	TRBJ2-7	CASSSLTGQAYEQYF
TRBV6-1	.	TRBJ1-2	CASSEVGAGMGYTF
TRBV7-6	.	TRBJ2-1	CASSLGGVYNEQFF
TRBV28	.	TRBJ2-3	CASSAPPEGVTSTDTQYF
TRBV7-2	.	TRBJ2-7	CASSLQGRGYEQYF
TRBV10-3	.	TRBJ1-1	CAIRQGADTEAFF
TRBV28	.	TRBJ1-1	CASRLTGWAEAFF
TRBV6-2/TRBV6-3	.	TRBJ1-5	CASSYVGQGLHF
TRBV24-1	.	TRBJ1-1	CATSEGQGREAFF
TRBV9	.	TRBJ1-6	CASSVEYNSPLHF